The 3 T cell receptor beta chains presented below share a single source sample, sequenced in a study of blood T cell repertoires in COVID-19. Clones were read by immunoSEQ multiplex PCR, and TCRdb kept only the in-frame ones, dropping some. Altogether approximately 47,000 clones are present, more than 90% being singletons, with the ten largest covering about 20%. Source material: peripheral blood. Receptor source: a man aged 70 or older with active COVID-19.

V and J are TRBV12-3 or TRBV12-4 and TRBJ2-2; no firm D call. Trimming removed 4 bases at V and 6 bases at J, with 9 bases between. This CDR3 comprises 13 residues. The DNA for the CDR3 is TGTGCCAGCAGTTCCCCTCCAGCCGGGGAGCTGTTTTTT. Amino acid sequence: CASSSPPAGELFF.

The chain joins TRBV28 to TRBJ2-7; the D is unclear. The V end was cut by 1 base, the J end by 2 bases, with 12 bases between. Germline V gene lookup returns CDR1 MDHEN and CDR2 SYDVKM. The CDR3 totals 15 residues. This CDR3 is CASSLFASTPYEQYF. The DNA for the CDR3 is TGTGCCAGCAGTTTATTTGCCAGTACCCCCTACGAGCAGTACTTC.

This sequence joins TRBV7-3 and TRBJ2-2; D is unresolved. Trimming left V 2 bases short and J 4 bases short, with 8 bases between. The CDR3 runs to 14 residues. Per germline, CDR1 SGHTA and CDR2 FQGTGA. CDR3 bases: TGTGCCAGCAGCTTAGGGCAGCCCACCGGGGAGCTGTTTTTT. This encodes CASSLGQPTGELFF.